The 2 T cell receptor beta chains listed next were all sequenced from one sample in a study of T cell responses to AZD1222 COVID-19 vaccine. Sequenced by immunoSEQ multiplex PCR; TCRdb stores in-frame clones only, minus some. The sample gives tens of thousands of clones, roughly 90% of which show up once; 9% to 13% is in the top ten. The sequences come from peripheral blood, collected 28 days after the second AZD1222 dose. Receptors originate from an adult who received the AZD1222 COVID-19 vaccine.

This clone was counted once. This rearrangement joins TRBV6-5 to TRBJ1-3; D is perhaps TRBD1 (6 bases). Deletions cut 4 bases from V and 2 bases from J, with 15 bases between. Germline V gene data show CDR1 as MNHEY and CDR2 as SVGAGI. This CDR3 is 16 amino acids long. The CDR3: CASSLDRSNPGNTIYF. CDR3 bases: TGTGCCAGCAGTTTAGACAGGAGTAACCCTGGAAACACCATATATTTT.

The J gene is TRBJ2-1, the V gene TRBV7-2, with TRBD2 identical over 14 bases. With V trimmed by 4 bases and J by 6 bases, 8 bases remained unmatched. CDR1 is SGHTA and CDR2 is FQGNSA in the germline V gene. The CDR3 is 17 amino acids. CDR3 residues: CASSWASGTSGSNEQFF. Written as DNA, the CDR3 is TGTGCCAGCAGCTGGGCCTCCGGGACTAGCGGGAGCAATGAGCAGTTCTTC.